A selection of T cell receptor beta chains follows, all from one sample in a study of T cell clones after liver transplantation. The assay was immunoSEQ multiplex PCR, and TCRdb's table has in-frame clones only and misses some. The data show 50,000 or so clones, about 67% seen once. The sequenced sample was CD4+ T cells from blood, obtained around 54 months after liver transplant. The receptors were gathered from a human patient who received a liver transplant. Part of the T cell pool may stem from the graft donor. Each CDR3 is given with its conserved first and last residue. Fields, in order: clone size, V gene, D gene, J gene, CDR3 protein, CDR3 DNA. A D gene is named only where the DNA matches it firmly. Some rows mark clone size as missing; the rest say once, few, many or name a class of expanded clone.

size: .; V: TRBV27; D: .; J: TRBJ2-6; CDR3: CASSYSSGANVLTF; DNA: TGTGCCAGCAGCTACTCAAGCGGGGCCAACGTCCTGACTTTC
size: .; V: TRBV5-1; D: .; J: TRBJ2-1; CDR3: CASSYVAESYNEQFF; DNA: TGCGCCAGCAGCTATGTGGCGGAATCCTACAATGAGCAGTTCTTC
size: .; V: TRBV10-3; D: .; J: TRBJ1-2; CDR3: CAISEGPGELEGYTF; DNA: TGTGCCATCAGTGAAGGGCCAGGGGAGCTAGAGGGCTACACCTTC
size: once; V: TRBV19; D: .; J: TRBJ1-4; CDR3: CASSMGTGTGPNEKLFF; DNA: TGTGCCAGTAGTATGGGAACAGGGACCGGACCTAATGAAAAACTGTTTTTT
size: .; V: TRBV19; D: .; J: TRBJ1-1; CDR3: CASSAKSGRANTEAFF; DNA: TGTGCCAGTAGTGCAAAGTCGGGGAGGGCGAACACTGAAGCTTTCTTT
size: .; V: TRBV6-5; D: .; J: TRBJ1-1; CDR3: CASSYNPNTEAFF; DNA: TGTGCCAGCAGTTACAACCCGAACACTGAAGCTTTCTTT
size: .; V: TRBV30; D: .; J: TRBJ1-4; CDR3: CAWSGFPNEKLFF; DNA: TGTGCCTGGAGTGGTTTTCCTAATGAAAAACTGTTTTTT
size: .; V: TRBV5-4; D: TRBD1; J: TRBJ2-1; CDR3: CASKSTGGYNEQFF; DNA: TGTGCCAGCAAGTCGACAGGGGGTTACAATGAGCAGTTCTTC
size: .; V: TRBV25-1; D: .; J: TRBJ1-4; CDR3: CASSHPRTGLGKLFF; DNA: TGTGCCAGCAGTCACCCTCGGACCGGGCTAGGAAAACTGTTTTTT
size: .; V: TRBV29-1; D: .; J: TRBJ1-1; CDR3: CSVEDRGAGGEAFF; DNA: TGCAGCGTTGAAGATCGAGGGGCCGGGGGTGAAGCTTTCTTT
size: .; V: TRBV11-2; D: .; J: TRBJ2-2; CDR3: CASSYTGRGTGELFF; DNA: TGTGCCAGCAGCTACACGGGTCGGGGCACCGGGGAGCTGTTTTTT
size: .; V: TRBV19; D: TRBD1; J: TRBJ1-5; CDR3: CASREGQGKDRNQPQHF; DNA: TGTGCCAGTAGGGAAGGACAGGGGAAGGATCGCAATCAGCCCCAGCATTTT
size: .; V: TRBV30; D: TRBD2; J: TRBJ2-3; CDR3: CAWSPIAGGTDTQYF; DNA: TGTGCCTGGAGTCCGATTGCGGGGGGAACAGATACGCAGTATTTT
size: few; V: TRBV18; D: .; J: TRBJ1-6; CDR3: CASSRGGVRDSPLHF; DNA: TGTGCCAGCTCCCGAGGGGGGGTCCGCGATTCACCCCTCCACTTT
size: once; V: TRBV19; D: TRBD1; J: TRBJ2-7; CDR3: CASSIEYRGAYEQYF; DNA: TGTGCCAGTAGTATAGAGTACAGGGGCGCGTACGAGCAGTACTTC
size: .; V: TRBV9; D: TRBD2; J: TRBJ2-1; CDR3: CASSPRLAGGSNEQFF; DNA: TGTGCCAGCAGCCCCCGACTAGCGGGGGGGAGTAATGAGCAGTTCTTC
size: .; V: TRBV7-7; D: TRBD2; J: TRBJ2-2; CDR3: CASSLAGNGELFF; DNA: TGTGCTAGCAGCTTAGCGGGGAACGGGGAGCTGTTTTTT
size: .; V: TRBV19; D: .; J: TRBJ1-4; CDR3: CASSISAGLRDEKLFF; DNA: TGTGCCAGTAGTATTTCTGCGGGACTAAGAGATGAAAAACTGTTTTTT
size: .; V: TRBV19; D: .; J: TRBJ1-5; CDR3: CASSIDLNGFQHF; DNA: TGTGCCAGTAGTATAGATTTGAACGGGTTTCAGCATTTT
size: once; V: TRBV18; D: TRBD1; J: TRBJ2-1; CDR3: CASSLDRGPYNEQFF; DNA: TGTGCCAGCTCACTTGACAGGGGACCCTACAATGAGCAGTTCTTC
size: .; V: TRBV10-3; D: TRBD1; J: TRBJ2-5; CDR3: CAISEARTGGKETQYF; DNA: TGTGCCATCAGTGAGGCTAGGACAGGGGGTAAGGAGACCCAGTACTTC
size: .; V: TRBV14; D: TRBD2; J: TRBJ2-7; CDR3: CASSRHLGATSDAYEQYF; DNA: TGTGCCAGCAGCCGCCACTTAGGGGCAACTAGCGATGCCTACGAGCAGTACTTC
size: once; V: TRBV5-8; D: .; J: TRBJ2-1; CDR3: CASSPMGGSYNEQFF; DNA: TGTGCCAGCAGCCCCATGGGGGGATCCTACAATGAGCAGTTCTTC
size: few; V: TRBV27; D: TRBD1; J: TRBJ1-1; CDR3: CASSHRQGAYTEAFF; DNA: TGTGCCAGCAGTCACCGACAGGGGGCTTACACTGAAGCTTTCTTT
size: .; V: TRBV4-1; D: .; J: TRBJ1-1; CDR3: CASSQGMVGGWNTEAFF; DNA: TGCGCCAGCAGTCAAGGAATGGTGGGGGGGTGGAACACTGAAGCTTTCTTT
size: .; V: TRBV6-1; D: .; J: TRBJ1-3; CDR3: CASSELRIYF; DNA: TGTGCCAGCAGTGAATTAAGGATATATTTT
size: .; V: TRBV5-5; D: TRBD1; J: TRBJ2-6; CDR3: CASSLAGDRGLAGANVLTF; DNA: TGTGCCAGCAGCTTGGCGGGAGACAGGGGGCTGGCCGGGGCCAACGTCCTGACTTTC
size: .; V: TRBV6-6; D: .; J: TRBJ1-2; CDR3: CASSYSKVQAGGYTF; DNA: TGTGCCAGCAGTTACTCGAAGGTGCAGGCTGGTGGCTACACCTTC
size: .; V: TRBV11-3; D: TRBD1; J: TRBJ2-1; CDR3: CASSLISGTGGNEQFF; DNA: TGTGCCAGCAGCTTAATAAGTGGGACAGGGGGCAATGAGCAGTTCTTC
size: .; V: TRBV11-2; D: .; J: TRBJ2-3; CDR3: CAIWGLADTQYF; DNA: TGTGCCATCTGGGGGCTCGCAGATACGCAGTATTTT
size: .; V: TRBV2; D: .; J: TRBJ1-3; CDR3: CASSDSDLSGNTIYF; DNA: TGTGCCAGCAGTGACTCTGATCTCTCTGGAAACACCATATATTTT
size: .; V: TRBV18; D: TRBD1; J: TRBJ1-2; CDR3: CASSPLWDRATDYGYTF; DNA: TGTGCCAGCTCACCGCTCTGGGACAGGGCGACTGACTATGGCTACACCTTC
size: .; V: TRBV4-2; D: .; J: TRBJ2-4; CDR3: CASSQDLTGVQYF; DNA: TGTGCCAGCAGCCAAGATTTGACGGGGGTCCAGTACTTC
size: .; V: TRBV2; D: .; J: TRBJ1-2; CDR3: CASRETELYGYTF; DNA: TGTGCCAGCAGGGAAACAGAGCTTTATGGCTACACCTTC
size: .; V: TRBV30; D: .; J: TRBJ2-2; CDR3: CAWRPGPRDTGELFF; DNA: TGTGCCTGGAGGCCGGGACCTCGGGACACCGGGGAGCTGTTTTTT
size: .; V: TRBV6-5; D: .; J: TRBJ2-7; CDR3: CASRGTADSYEQYF; DNA: TGTGCCAGCAGGGGGACCGCCGACTCCTACGAGCAGTACTTC
size: .; V: TRBV7-8; D: TRBD1; J: TRBJ2-7; CDR3: CASSLAGQGIYEQYF; DNA: TGTGCCAGCAGCTTAGCGGGACAGGGGATTTACGAGCAGTACTTC
size: .; V: TRBV4-1; D: TRBD2; J: TRBJ2-3; CDR3: CASSQEGSGGFTDTQYF; DNA: TGCGCCAGCAGCCAAGAGGGGAGCGGGGGGTTCACAGATACGCAGTATTTT
size: few; V: TRBV5-1; D: TRBD1; J: TRBJ1-1; CDR3: CASSWQDREGAFF; DNA: TGCGCCAGCAGCTGGCAGGACAGGGAGGGCGCTTTCTTT
size: few; V: TRBV7-2; D: .; J: TRBJ1-3; CDR3: CASSLEIPSHSGNTIYF; DNA: TGTGCCAGCAGCTTAGAGATCCCCAGCCACTCTGGAAACACCATATATTTT
size: .; V: TRBV28; D: .; J: TRBJ2-1; CDR3: CASSSDSQRQFF; DNA: TGTGCCAGCAGTTCGGACTCCCAGAGGCAGTTCTTC
size: .; V: TRBV19; D: .; J: TRBJ2-5; CDR3: CASSVRSVETQYF; DNA: TGTGCCAGTAGTGTCAGGTCCGTGGAGACCCAGTACTTC
size: .; V: TRBV5-4; D: TRBD1; J: TRBJ1-2; CDR3: CASSTGTAPRYGYTF; DNA: TGTGCCAGCAGCACGGGGACAGCCCCGAGGTATGGCTACACCTTC
size: .; V: TRBV7-3; D: .; J: TRBJ2-2; CDR3: CASSLLGGTGELFF; DNA: TGTGCCAGCAGCCTCTTGGGCGGTACCGGGGAGCTGTTTTTT
size: .; V: TRBV7-9; D: .; J: TRBJ2-7; CDR3: CASSETLAWGGEQYF; DNA: TGTGCCAGCAGCGAAACCCTAGCTTGGGGAGGCGAGCAGTACTTC